One and the same sample provided the 31 T cell receptor beta chains below, sequenced in a study of immune heterogeneity within non-small cell lung tumors. Bulk tumor genomic DNA, 600 ng per sample, was used as template. In surgery, several biopsies were collected from each primary tumor at widely spaced sites. Curative surgery was undertaken by patients, who had untreated, newly diagnosed non-small cell lung cancer. TCR beta CDR3 was amplified by multiplex PCR, first round 10 cycles, 32 V and 13 J primers. TCRdb reprocessed the multiplex PCR reads with MiXCR, giving one entry per CDR3 protein. Of fewer than 11,000 distinct CDR3 sequences in the sample, about 26% were seen once. Sequencing input: lung tumor tissue. The origin of the receptors is a woman between 45 and 65 years old with non-small cell lung cancer.

This clonotype showed up many times. The chain carries TRBV2 and TRBJ2-7, with 7 bases lining up with TRBD2. The J segment lost 1 base and the V segment lost 8 bases, leaving 8 bases of the junction unmatched. The CDR3 consists of 14 residues. CDR1 and CDR2 from the germline V gene are SNHLY and FYNNEI. CDR3: CASLPAGLSYEQYF. The CDR3 DNA reads TGTGCCAGCTTACCAGCGGGATTATCCTACGAGCAGTACTTC. Filled out from reference TRBV2 and TRBJ2-7, the complete variable domain reads EPEVTQTPSHQVTQMGQEVILRCVPISNHLYFYWYRQILGQKVEFLVSFYNNEISEKSEIFDDQFSVERPDGSNFTLKIRSTKLEDSAMYFCASLPAGLSYEQYFGPGTRLTVT.

The chain joins TRBV19 to TRBJ1-5; no firm D call. The V end lost 7 bases, the J end lost 0 bases, and 7 bases lay between the germline ends. The CDR3 length is 13 residues. CDR1 and CDR2 (germline): LNHDA, SQIVND (reference sequence). In nucleotides, the CDR3 is TGTGCCAGTAAGTCCCGTAGCAATCAGCCCCAGCATTTT. It codes for CASKSRSNQPQHF.

Turning to this clonotype: A much larger clone differs from this one at a single base, so this may be a read error. The conserved final phenylalanine or tryptophan is absent from the CDR3, which likely points to a read error. J is TRBJ2-2 and V is TRBV6-1; D is ambiguous. CDR3 size: 15 residues. V was pared by 6 bases and J by 0 bases, with 11 bases between. Germline V CDR1 and CDR2: MNHNS, SASEGT. The CDR3 coding sequence is TGTGCCAGCAGGGTGGTAAGGGCGAACACCGGGGAGCTGTTTTCT. This translates into CASRVVRANTGELFS.

With regard to this clonotype: An end of the junction does not agree with germline; a read error may underlie this. J is TRBJ2-7 and V is TRBV6-1; D is unclear. This CDR3 spans 15 amino acids. Germline V CDR1 and CDR2: MNHNS, SASEGT. In DNA form, the CDR3 reads TGTGCCAGCAGTGAAATCGGAAGGAGCTCCTACAAGCAGTACTTC. It is translated as CASSEIGRSSYKQYF.

This clonotype was recorded many times. The chain joins TRBV11-1 to TRBJ1-3; D is undetermined. The germline V and J ends were trimmed by 4 bases and 0 bases, with 16 bases remaining between them. CDR3 length: 17 residues. CDR1 SGHAT and CDR2 FQDESV come from the germline V gene (reference sequence). The CDR3 here is CASSSDVYGDSGNTIYF. The CDR3, as DNA: TGTGCCAGCAGCTCAGACGTCTACGGTGACTCTGGAAACACCATATATTTT.

About this clonotype: A much more abundant neighbour one base away suggests this may be a read error. The genes are TRBV11-2 and TRBJ2-7; no clear D gene. CDR3 length: 15 amino acids. Germline V gene data show CDR1 as SGHAT and CDR2 as FQNNGV. The CDR3 is CANSPGVFYSYEQYF. CDR3 bases: TGTGCCAACAGCCCTGGCGTTTTCTACTCCTACGAGCAGTACTTC. The full variable domain, rest sourced from reference TRBV11-2 and TRBJ2-7, is EAGVAQSPRYKIIEKRQSVAFWCNPISGHATLYWYQQILGQGPKLLIQFQNNGVVDDSQLPKDRFSAERLKGVDSTLKIQPAKLEDSAVYLCANSPGVFYSYEQYFGPGTRLTVT.

This clonotype was detected many times. This chain uses TRBV6-1 with TRBJ1-2; 7 bases match TRBD1. Germline assignment: CDR1 MNHNS and CDR2 SASEGT. After removal of 6 bases from V and 5 bases from J, the junction contained 9 bases not matched to a gene. The CDR3 loop spans 14 amino acids. CDR3 in DNA: TGTGCCAGCAGACGACAGGGATCTTATTATGGCTACACCTTC. This translates into CASRRQGSYYGYTF.

Notes on this clonotype: A much more abundant neighbour one base away suggests this may be a read error. The rearrangement joins TRBV4-1 to TRBJ1-1; tentative D call: TRBD1 (6 bases). Between the trimmed V and J ends, which lost 5 bases and 0 bases, there was a span of 10 bases. The germline gives CDR1 MGHRA, CDR2 YSYEKL. The CDR3 covers 14 residues. In DNA, the CDR3 is TGCGCCAGCAGCGGGGGCAGGGTGAACACTGAAGCTTTCTTT. Amino acids: CASSGGRVNTEAFF.

The V call is TRBV5-1, the J call TRBJ1-3, with D unclear. Germline CDR1 is SGHRS and CDR2 is YFSETQ. V lost 9 bases and J 5 bases, leaving 12 bases between the germline ends. The CDR3 has 12 amino acids. The CDR3 here is CANPDGRNTIYF. As DNA, the CDR3 is TGCGCCAACCCGGACGGACGAAACACCATATATTTT.

CDR3 bases: TGTGCCAGCAGCCATCCCGACAGGGGGGTAGTGTACGAGCAGTACTTC. Encoded protein: CASSHPDRGVVYEQYF. The chain employs TRBV7-9 and TRBJ2-7, with 9 bases fitting TRBD1. The V gene's germline CDR1 is SEHNR and CDR2 FQNEAQ (reference sequence). This CDR3 is 16 amino acids long. V lost 5 bases, J lost 4 bases, and 12 bases stayed unmatched.

CDR3 coding DNA: TGTGCCAGCAGTTTAGCGGGGGGGCGAGGACTAGCGGGTCAATTAGCCAAAAACATTCAGTACTTC. Protein product: CASSLAGGRGLAGQLAKNIQYF. The chain is built from TRBV12-3 or TRBV12-4 and TRBJ2-4; 11 bases are a match to TRBD2. V trimming: 0 bases; J trimming: 0 bases; junction bases outside the gene matches: 16. This CDR3 comprises 22 residues.

About this clonotype itself: Being one base from a much bigger clone, this may be a read error. The chain recombines TRBV11-3 with TRBJ2-3; D tentatively reads TRBD1 or TRBD2 (6 bases each). The CDR3 has 20 amino acids. V was pared by 2 bases and J by 4 bases, with 28 bases between. The germline V gene has CDR1 SGHNT and CDR2 YENEEA. The CDR3 bases are TGTGCCAGCAGCTTAACGGGCTGGCTAGCGTGGGGGCCCGGGGCAGATACGCAGTATTTT. Its protein is CASSLTGWLAWGPGADTQYF.

This clonotype has just a few counts. The genes are TRBV28 and TRBJ1-5, with D tentatively TRBD1 (6 bases). Germline V gene lookup returns CDR1 MDHEN and CDR2 SYDVKM. This CDR3 region has 12 residues. For the CDR3, the DNA is TGTGCAGAAAGGGGGGGCAATCAGCCCCAGCATTTT. This sequence encodes CAERGGNQPQHF.

This chain joins TRBV28 and TRBJ1-4; the D is unclear. V was shortened by 2 bases and J by 7 bases, with 11 bases between the two germline ends. The CDR3 loop spans 14 amino acids. From germline, CDR1 is MDHEN and CDR2 SYDVKM. The CDR3 sequence: CASSLEGWGEKLFF. The CDR3 bases are TGTGCCAGCAGTTTAGAAGGGTGGGGTGAAAAACTGTTTTTT.

By sample fraction, this clonotype is medium-sized (0.01 to 0.1%). V usage is TRBV28 and J usage is TRBJ2-7, with unresolved D. This CDR3 spans 12 amino acids. CDR1 is MDHEN, CDR2 SYDVKM, per germline. V dropped 5 bases and J dropped 2 bases, with 7 bases sitting between them. CDR3 sequence (DNA): TGTGCCAGCAGTCCTGTGCCCTACGAGCAGTACTTC. Protein product: CASSPVPYEQYF.

Ten or more counts support this clonotype. The chain recombines TRBV18 with TRBJ2-2, with 8 bases lining up with TRBD1. The CDR3 has 14 residues. Germline CDR1 KGHSH, CDR2 LQKENI. V shed 6 bases and J 5 bases; nucleotides not matched to a gene: 5. CDR3 amino acids: CASSLGQGTGELFF. The DNA for the CDR3 is TGTGCCAGCTCGCTCGGACAGGGAACCGGGGAGCTGTTTTTT.

At least ten counts were recorded for this clonotype. Its ends do not fully match the called genes, so a read error is possible. The V call is TRBV12-3 or TRBV12-4, the J call TRBJ2-5, with TRBD2 as a possible D gene (6 bases). This CDR3 comprises 12 residues. The CDR3: CASRTTGGFPLF. CDR3 sequence (DNA): TGTGCCAGCAGGACCACCGGGGGTTTCCCCCTCTTC.

Comment on this clonotype: One base away lies a much larger clone, so this may be a sequencing read error. The gene calls are TRBV5-1 and TRBJ2-1; D remains unclear. Germline CDR1 SGHRS, CDR2 YFSETQ. There are 15 residues in the CDR3. For the CDR3, the DNA is TGCGCCAGCAACTTGGCCATGTCCGTCAACAATGAGCAGTTCTTC. As protein: CASNLAMSVNNEQFF.

This clonotype is medium-sized by share. The chain employs TRBV7-9 and TRBJ2-7; D perhaps matches TRBD2 (6 bases). The CDR3 totals 14 residues. CDR1 is SEHNR, CDR2 FQNEAQ, per germline (reference sequence). Trimming stripped 4 bases from V and 7 bases from J, with 17 bases between. In nucleotides, the CDR3 is TGTGCCAGCAGCTATACCAGGGACTTCGAGGAGCAGTACTTC. Translating gives CASSYTRDFEEQYF.

This clonotype was recorded many times. V usage is TRBV12-3 or TRBV12-4 and J usage is TRBJ1-2; D ambiguous. The CDR3 contains 11 residues. V was shortened by 4 bases and J by 3 bases, with 3 bases between the two germline ends. The CDR3 bases are TGTGCCAGCAGTTCCGACTATGGCTACACCTTC. As protein: CASSSDYGYTF.

This clonotype was detected only once. The chain is built from TRBV6-1 and TRBJ2-2; 10 bases align to TRBD1. V dropped 4 bases and J dropped 4; count of bases not matched to a gene: 12. The germline V gene has CDR1 MNHNS and CDR2 SASEGT. CDR3 size: 18 residues. The CDR3 DNA reads TGTGCCAGCAGTGGAATCGGTACAGGACAGGGGGTCACCGGGGAGCTGTTTTTT. Its translation: CASSGIGTGQGVTGELFF.

This clonotype was observed many times. The V and J genes are TRBV29-1 and TRBJ2-3; the match to TRBD2 covers 10 bases. The CDR3 runs to 16 residues. Germline V lookup: CDR1 SQVTM, CDR2 ANQGSEA. V shed 1 base and J 4 bases; nucleotides not matched to a gene: 8. The CDR3 nucleotides read TGCAGCGTTGAAGGTCCTAGCGGGAGTCGCTCAGATACGCAGTATTTT. Encoded protein: CSVEGPSGSRSDTQYF.

There are many counts of this clonotype. The genes are TRBV20-1 and TRBJ2-7, with 7 positions matching TRBD1. Germline V gene sequence: CDR1 DFQATT, CDR2 SNEGSKA (reference sequence). V shed 6 bases, J shed 2 bases, and the junction held 7 bases outside the gene matches. The CDR3 consists of 13 residues. CDR3 amino acids: CSADGQATYEQYF. The CDR3 DNA reads TGCAGTGCCGATGGACAGGCGACCTACGAGCAGTACTTC.

By its share, this clonotype is medium-sized. The CDR3 nucleotides read TGCAGTGCTAGAGTGCAGAGGGAGTATGGCTACACCTTC. It is translated as CSARVQREYGYTF. The chain employs TRBV20-1 and TRBJ1-2; D remains ambiguous. V lost 1 base and J 5 bases, leaving 11 bases between the germline ends. Per the germline V gene, CDR1 is DFQATT and CDR2 is SNEGSKA (reference sequence). This CDR3 contains 13 residues.

In regard to this clonotype: A read error may explain this, as a much larger clone is one base away. Here the CDR3 omits its conserved ending phenylalanine or tryptophan, so a read error is the likely source. The V call is TRBV6-9, the J call TRBJ1-2; D remains ambiguous. The germline CDR1 and CDR2 sequences are MNHGY and SVAAGI. The CDR3 sequence is 13 residues long. Trimming stripped 4 bases from V and 6 bases from J, with 12 bases between. The CDR3 sequence is CASSSGRRDGYTL. The CDR3, as DNA: TGTGCCAGCAGTTCTGGAAGGAGGGATGGCTACACCTTA.

This clonotype is large in the sample. This chain uses TRBV30 with TRBJ1-4; tentative D call: TRBD1 (6 bases). Germline V CDR1 and CDR2: GTSNPN, SVGIG (reference sequence). The CDR3 is 13 amino acids. The germline V and J ends were trimmed by 5 bases and 6 bases, with 13 bases remaining between them. The CDR3 here is CAWAGEADEKLFF. In DNA, the CDR3 is TGTGCCTGGGCAGGGGAAGCAGATGAAAAACTGTTTTTT.

As to this clonotype: A much larger clone lies a single base off, so this may be a read error. V and J are TRBV10-3 and TRBJ2-3; D possibly corresponds to TRBD1 (6 bases). TRBJ1-1 matches the DNA end more closely, so the J call is doubtful. Germline CDR1 is ENHRY and CDR2 is SYGVKD. The CDR3 contains 15 residues. The CDR3 nucleotides read TGTGCCATCAGTGAGTCGACAGGTCCTAACACTGAAGCTTTCTTT. Residues: CAISESTGPNTEAFF.

In its sample, this clonotype ranks as medium-sized. This sequence joins TRBV28 and TRBJ1-1; 7 bases line up with TRBD1. The trim removed 9 bases at V and 1 base at J, leaving 2 bases unmatched. There are 12 residues in the CDR3. Germline CDR1 is MDHEN and CDR2 is SYDVKM. This chain's CDR3 is CASRDRNTEAFF. The DNA of the CDR3 is TGTGCCAGTAGGGACAGGAACACTGAAGCTTTCTTT.

At least ten counts were recorded for this clonotype. V is TRBV20-1 and J is TRBJ2-7, with 7 bases lining up with TRBD1. Trimming took 6 bases from V and 3 from J; bases not matched to a gene: 5. CDR1 is DFQATT, CDR2 SNEGSKA, per germline (reference sequence). This CDR3 is 12 amino acids long. This CDR3 reads CSAMGQNYEQYF. CDR3 nucleotides: TGCAGTGCCATGGGACAGAACTACGAGCAGTACTTC.

This clonotype is medium-sized in the sample. This chain uses TRBV20-1 with TRBJ1-4, with D possibly matching TRBD1 (5 bases). Germline V gene data show CDR1 as DFQATT and CDR2 as SNEGSKA (reference sequence). V lost 6 bases to trimming and J lost 6 bases, with 14 bases between them. The CDR3 totals 13 residues. Here the CDR3 reads CSARHLGDEKLFF. The CDR3, as DNA: TGCAGTGCGCGACACCTGGGGGATGAAAAACTGTTTTTT.

The chain is built from TRBV27 and TRBJ1-6; TRBD1 might be the D (5 bases). Trimming stripped 1 base from V and 8 bases from J, with 12 bases between. CDR1 and CDR2 (germline): MNHEY, SMNVEV (reference sequence). The CDR3 consists of 15 residues. In nucleotides, the CDR3 is TGTGCCAGCAGTTTATTGGGAGGAGGGGATTCACCCCTCCACTTT. Translating it yields CASSLLGGGDSPLHF.